The 29 T cell receptor beta chains below all came from one sample that was sequenced in a study of T cells in Graves' hyperthyroidism and ophthalmopathy. Amplified regions were TCR beta CDR3 sequences from RNA transcripts. Initially, a first-round RT-PCR of the TCR CDR3 employed the HTBI primer set. One entry per CDR3 protein, called by TCRdb with MiXCR from the multiplex PCR reads. The sample carries around 400,000 distinct CDR3 sequences, around 15% recorded once. The sample consisted of blood. Receptor source: a woman aged 55-69 years with Graves' ophthalmopathy.

This clonotype was seen ten or more times. This rearrangement joins TRBV7-2 to TRBJ2-7; D is perhaps TRBD2 (5 bases). Between the trimmed V and J ends, which lost 5 bases and 5 bases, there was a span of 19 bases. Germline values: CDR1 SGHTA, CDR2 FQGNSA. CDR3 length equals 15 residues. The DNA of the CDR3 is TGTGCCAGCAGCCAGGCGGGTGGGAGTGGGGACGAGCAGTACTTC. This translates into CASSQAGGSGDEQYF.

In its sample, this clonotype was seen many times. This chain uses TRBV24-1 with TRBJ2-5; D remains ambiguous. The CDR3 consists of 16 residues. V gave up 4 bases and J gave up 6 bases, with 20 bases separating them. Germline-derived CDR1 and CDR2 are KGHDR and SFDVKD. The CDR3, as DNA: TGTGCCACCAGTGACTCAAGGACCCGAAGTGGTCAGACCCAGTACTTC. This codes for CATSDSRTRSGQTQYF.

The chain is built from TRBV5-6 and TRBJ2-2, with 7 bases lining up with TRBD1. There are 15 residues in the CDR3. V dropped 4 bases and J dropped 1; count of bases not matched to a gene: 4. Germline CDR1 SGHDT, CDR2 YYEEEE. CDR3 coding DNA: TGTGCCAGCAGCCTAACAGGGGTGAACACCGGGGAGCTGTTTTTT. Protein product: CASSLTGVNTGELFF. Full variable domain (remainder filled in from reference TRBV5-6 and TRBJ2-2): DAGVTQSPTHLIKTRGQQVTLRCSPKSGHDTVSWYQQALGQGPQFIFQYYEEEERQRGNFPDRFSGHQFPNYSSELNVNALLLGDSALYLCASSLTGVNTGELFFGEGSRLTVL.

In this sample, this clonotype turned up many times. V is TRBV5-1 and J is TRBJ1-2, with TRBD1 matching over 9 bases. CDR1 is SGHRS and CDR2 is YFSETQ in the germline V gene. Germline trimming cut 4 bases from V and 6 bases from J; bases unmatched to any gene: 10. This CDR3 region has 15 residues. CDR3 in DNA: TGCGCCAGCAGCCCCCGGGACAGGGCTTCAGATGGCTACACCTTC. This codes for CASSPRDRASDGYTF.

The rearrangement links TRBV24-1 to TRBJ1-2; 7 bases agree with TRBD1. The junction had 9 bases not matched to a gene; V was cut back by 4 bases and J by 8 bases. The CDR3 is 14 amino acids. From germline, CDR1 is KGHDR and CDR2 SFDVKD. CDR3 loop: CATSDPGQTGGYTF. DNA for the CDR3: TGTGCCACCAGTGACCCGGGACAGACGGGAGGCTACACCTTC.

This clonotype was detected many times. The CDR3 reads CASSLGTGAGGPRETQYF. CDR3 sequence (DNA): TGTGCCAGCAGCTTAGGAACAGGCGCGGGAGGGCCTAGAGAGACCCAGTACTTC. The J gene is TRBJ2-5, the V gene TRBV11-2, with 9 bases fitting TRBD2. CDR1 and CDR2 (germline): SGHAT, FQNNGV. The CDR3 runs to 18 residues. V shed 1 base and J 4 bases; nucleotides not matched to a gene: 13.

This clonotype showed up many times. The chain links TRBV28 to TRBJ2-7; TRBD1 matches 7 bases. The CDR3 totals 14 residues. The V and J ends lost 10 bases and 2 bases, in that order; junction bases with no gene match: 11. Germline CDR1 and CDR2: MDHEN and SYDVKM. CDR3 nucleotide sequence: TGTGCCACTACTGGGACAGTCCTACCCTACGAGCAGTACTTC. This sequence encodes CATTGTVLPYEQYF.

This clonotype was counted many times. The chain links TRBV12-5 to TRBJ2-7; TRBD1 might be the D (5 bases). CDR3 size: 13 residues. The V gene's germline CDR1 is LGHNT and CDR2 FRNRAP. Trimming cost V 7 bases and J 2 bases, with 12 bases left between them. The CDR3 reads CASASDNPYEQYF. CDR3 bases: TGTGCTAGTGCTTCGGACAATCCCTACGAGCAGTACTTC.

This clonotype showed up many times. The rearrangement joins TRBV11-2 to TRBJ2-1, with 11 bases aligning to TRBD2. The germline gives CDR1 SGHAT, CDR2 FQNNGV. V was pared by 4 bases and J by 9 bases, with 5 bases of the junction left unmatched. The CDR3 loop spans 14 amino acids. The CDR3 DNA follows: TGTGCCAGCAGCTCAAGGACTAGCGGGCCTGAGCAGTTCTTC. It is translated as CASSSRTSGPEQFF.

This chain joins TRBV9 and TRBJ2-7; 12 bases are a match to TRBD2. CDR1 is SGDLS, CDR2 YYNGEE, per germline. The CDR3 length is 16 residues. V lost 4 bases and J lost 4; bases outside the gene matches: 9. CDR3 sequence (DNA): TGTGCCAGCAGCCCCCGGGCTAGCGGGAGGGGTTACGAGCAGTACTTC. It encodes CASSPRASGRGYEQYF.

The table lists this clonotype with a few counts. Compared with germline, one end of the junction differs, possibly owing to a read error. This chain links TRBV11-1 with TRBJ2-3, with D maybe TRBD2 (5 bases). The CDR3 runs 15 residues. Germline CDR1 and CDR2: SGHAT and FQDESV (reference sequence). The CDR3 DNA reads TGTGCCAGCAGCGTAGCGCGACCGAGCACAGATACGCAGTATTTT. It is translated as CASSVARPSTDTQYF.

V gene TRBV7-9 combines with J gene TRBJ1-4; tentatively, D is TRBD1 (5 bases). Trimming left V 6 bases short and J 4 bases short, with 9 bases between. Germline CDR1 and CDR2: SEHNR and FQNEAQ (reference sequence). The CDR3 is made up of 13 amino acids. The CDR3 DNA is TGTGCCAGCAGGGGGGGAAATAATGAAAAACTGTTTTTT. Protein: CASRGGNNEKLFF.

This clonotype was observed many times. The J gene is TRBJ2-1, the V gene TRBV5-1; D unclear. V lost 2 bases, J lost 4 bases, and 13 bases lay in between. In germline, CDR1 is SGHRS, CDR2 YFSETQ. This CDR3 is 15 amino acids long. CDR3 bases: TGCGCCAGCAGCTTAGTGGCAGGATCTTACAATGAGCAGTTCTTC. Protein product: CASSLVAGSYNEQFF.

This clonotype turned up a few times. The rearrangement joins TRBV27 to TRBJ2-1, with TRBD1 matching over 8 bases. CDR1 and CDR2 (germline): MNHEY, SMNVEV (reference sequence). CDR3 length: 15 amino acids. V shed 3 bases, J shed 12 bases, and the junction held 13 bases outside the gene matches. This chain's CDR3 is CASSLSRGPSAVQFF. CDR3 sequence (DNA): TGTGCCAGCAGTTTGTCCAGGGGGCCCTCGGCTGTGCAGTTCTTC.

The chain has TRBV20-1 and TRBJ2-2; 11 bases are shared with TRBD2. This CDR3 has 16 residues. V was pared by 4 bases and J by 5 bases, with 9 bases of the junction left unmatched. Germline V CDR1 and CDR2: DFQATT, SNEGSKA (reference sequence). The CDR3, as DNA: TGCAGTGCTACTACAACTAGCGGGAGTTTGACCGGGGAGCTGTTTTTT. Amino acid sequence: CSATTTSGSLTGELFF.

On this clonotype: Compared with germline, one end of the junction differs, possibly owing to a read error. The chain links TRBV24-1 to TRBJ2-4; D might be TRBD2 (6 bases). Per germline, CDR1 KGHDR and CDR2 SFDVKD. CDR3 length: 13 residues. The CDR3 DNA reads as TGTACCACCAGTGGCGGGGCGTTGAACATTCAGTACTTC. It specifies CTTSGGALNIQYF.

This clonotype appeared a few times. This chain joins TRBV5-4 and TRBJ2-5, with D perhaps given as TRBD1 or TRBD2 (6 bases each). Per the germline V gene, CDR1 is SGHNT and CDR2 is YYREEE (reference sequence). Trimming left V 4 bases short and J 3 bases short, with 13 bases between. The length of the CDR3 is 14 residues. The CDR3, as DNA: TGTGCCAGCAGCGCCCGTAGGGGGGAAGAGACCCAGTACTTC. Translation: CASSARRGEETQYF.

This clonotype was seen repeatedly, ten times or more. This rearrangement joins TRBV6-6 to TRBJ1-4, with 9 bases fitting TRBD1. Germline V gene data show CDR1 as MNHNY and CDR2 as SVGAGI (reference sequence). The J segment lost 8 bases and the V segment lost 2 bases, leaving 12 bases of the junction unmatched. The CDR3 has 17 amino acids. The CDR3 sequence is CASSYGTGPDKGEKLFF. The CDR3 region has the DNA TGTGCCAGCAGTTACGGGACAGGGCCCGACAAGGGGGAAAAACTGTTTTTT.

As for this clonotype: A read error may be the cause here, since a much bigger clone is one base away. The genes are TRBV29-1 and TRBJ1-1, with D tentatively TRBD1 (5 bases). The CDR3 sequence is 12 residues long. The V gene lost 4 bases and the J gene lost 2 bases, with 8 bases spanning the gap. CDR1 and CDR2 (germline): SQVTM, ANQGSEA. CDR3 DNA: TGCAGCGTTGTGGGGGTTAACACTGAAGCTTTCTTT. Translated: CSVVGVNTEAFF.

The sample holds many counts of this clonotype. V gene TRBV20-1 combines with J gene TRBJ2-3, with 7 bases that match TRBD1. The CDR3 runs to 14 residues. Germline lookup yields CDR1 DFQATT and CDR2 SNEGSKA (reference sequence). The junction had 8 bases not matched to a gene; V was cut back by 6 bases and J by 2 bases. This CDR3 reads CSAEGDRDTDTQYF. The DNA of the CDR3 is TGCAGTGCGGAAGGGGACAGAGACACAGATACGCAGTATTTT.

V gene TRBV20-1 combines with J gene TRBJ2-5; TRBD2 might be the D (6 bases). Germline V gene data show CDR1 as DFQATT and CDR2 as SNEGSKA (reference sequence). The CDR3 has 12 amino acids. Trimming pared 1 base from V and 5 bases from J, leaving 8 bases between. The CDR3 here is CSARVAVETQYF. The CDR3 DNA follows: TGCAGTGCTAGAGTAGCGGTGGAGACCCAGTACTTC.

V usage is TRBV6-5 and J usage is TRBJ2-2; D might be TRBD2 (5 bases). The V end lost 4 bases, the J end lost 1 base, and 16 bases lay between the germline ends. The CDR3 has 17 residues. CDR1 is MNHEY, CDR2 SVGAGI, per germline. The CDR3 nucleotides read TGTGCCAGCAGTTCGAGGAGGAGGCGATTGAACACCGGGGAGCTGTTTTTT. Its protein is CASSSRRRRLNTGELFF.

This clonotype was picked up many times. The chain joins TRBV12-3 or TRBV12-4 to TRBJ1-2; 7 bases are a match to TRBD1. The CDR3 extends over 12 amino acids. V lost 6 bases to trimming and J lost 4 bases; unmatched junction nucleotides: 2. The CDR3: CASRDRTYGYTF. The CDR3 coding sequence is TGTGCCAGCAGGGACAGGACCTATGGCTACACCTTC.

There are many counts of this clonotype. This chain joins TRBV6-2 or TRBV6-3 and TRBJ2-7, with D tentatively TRBD2 (5 bases). The germline gives CDR1 MNHEY, CDR2 SVGEGT. This CDR3 spans 14 amino acids. The V and J ends lost 9 bases and 2 bases respectively, with 17 bases between them. The CDR3 nucleotides read TGTGCCAGTACTTCCTTGGACGGGACCTACGAGCAGTACTTC. Amino acid sequence: CASTSLDGTYEQYF.

This clonotype was observed many times. The V gene is TRBV7-3, the J gene TRBJ2-5; D is possibly TRBD1 or TRBD2 (5 bases each). V lost 0 bases, J lost 5 bases, and 13 bases lay in between. Germline loops: CDR1 SGHTA, CDR2 FQGTGA. The CDR3 is 15 amino acids. CDR3: CASSLTGVAGETQYF. The CDR3 DNA is TGTGCCAGCAGCTTAACGGGGGTGGCCGGGGAGACCCAGTACTTC. The full variable domain, completed using reference TRBV7-3 and TRBJ2-5, is GAGVSQTPSNKVTEKGKYVELRCDPISGHTALYWYRQSLGQGPEFLIYFQGTGAADDSGLPNDRFFAVRPEGSVSTLKIQRTERGDSAVYLCASSLTGVAGETQYFGPGTRLLVL.

This sequence joins TRBV6-1 and TRBJ2-2; possible D gene TRBD1, 6 bases. V shed 5 bases and J shed 1 base, with 11 bases lying between them. CDR1 MNHNS and CDR2 SASEGT come from the germline V gene. The CDR3 contains 15 residues. CDR3 sequence: CASSRPTGNTGELFF. The CDR3 nucleotides are TGTGCCAGCAGTCGCCCGACAGGGAACACCGGGGAGCTGTTTTTT.

Worth noting for this clonotype: Compared with germline, one end of the junction differs, possibly owing to a read error. This chain joins TRBV15 and TRBJ2-7; D might be TRBD2 (5 bases). The CDR3 consists of 13 residues. CDR1 and CDR2 from the germline V gene are LNHNV and YYDKDF (reference sequence). CDR3: CATSREAGFEQHF. CDR3 DNA: TGTGCCACCAGCAGAGAGGCGGGCTTCGAGCAGCACTTC.

The rearrangement links TRBV20-1 to TRBJ1-2; 8 bases agree with TRBD1. Looked up from germline, CDR1 is DFQATT and CDR2 is SNEGSKA (reference sequence). The CDR3 spans 15 residues. V shed 5 bases, J shed 3 bases, and the junction held 11 bases outside the gene matches. The CDR3 DNA follows: TGCAGTGCTTGGACAGGGCTTGGAGGGGACTATGGCTACACCTTC. This codes for CSAWTGLGGDYGYTF.

J is TRBJ2-3 and V is TRBV24-1; TRBD2 is a possible D gene (5 bases). The CDR3 runs 16 residues. V was trimmed by 3 bases and J by 1 base, leaving 13 bases between them. Germline-derived CDR1 and CDR2 are KGHDR and SFDVKD. CDR3 bases: TGTGCCACCAGTGATCTACCCGTCGGGGGCACAGATACGCAGTATTTT. This sequence encodes CATSDLPVGGTDTQYF.